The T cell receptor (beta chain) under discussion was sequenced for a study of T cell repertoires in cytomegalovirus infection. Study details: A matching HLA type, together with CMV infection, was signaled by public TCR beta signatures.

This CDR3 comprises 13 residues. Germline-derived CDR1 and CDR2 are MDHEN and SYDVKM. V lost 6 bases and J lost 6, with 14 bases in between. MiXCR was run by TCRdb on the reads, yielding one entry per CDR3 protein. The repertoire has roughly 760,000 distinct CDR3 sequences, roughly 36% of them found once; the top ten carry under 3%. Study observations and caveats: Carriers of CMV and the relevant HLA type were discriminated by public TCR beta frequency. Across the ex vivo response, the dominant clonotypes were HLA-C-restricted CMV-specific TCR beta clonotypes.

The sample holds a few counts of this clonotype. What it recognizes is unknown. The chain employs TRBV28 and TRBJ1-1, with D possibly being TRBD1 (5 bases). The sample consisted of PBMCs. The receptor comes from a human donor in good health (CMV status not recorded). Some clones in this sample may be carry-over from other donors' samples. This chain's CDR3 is CASRTPGLAEAFF. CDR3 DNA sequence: TGTGCCAGCAGGACGCCGGGGCTGGCTGAAGCTTTCTTT.